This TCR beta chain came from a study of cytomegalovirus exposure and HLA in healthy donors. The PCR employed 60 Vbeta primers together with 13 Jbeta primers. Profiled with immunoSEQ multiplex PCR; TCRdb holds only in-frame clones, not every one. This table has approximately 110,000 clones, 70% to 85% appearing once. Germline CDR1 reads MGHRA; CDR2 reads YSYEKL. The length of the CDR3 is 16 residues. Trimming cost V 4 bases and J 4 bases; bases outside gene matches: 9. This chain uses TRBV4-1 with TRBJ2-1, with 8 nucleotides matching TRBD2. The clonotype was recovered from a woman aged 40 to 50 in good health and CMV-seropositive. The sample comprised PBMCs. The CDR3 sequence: CASSPGGAGAYNEQFF. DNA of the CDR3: TGCGCCAGCAGCCCTGGCGGAGCGGGGGCATACAATGAGCAGTTCTTC.